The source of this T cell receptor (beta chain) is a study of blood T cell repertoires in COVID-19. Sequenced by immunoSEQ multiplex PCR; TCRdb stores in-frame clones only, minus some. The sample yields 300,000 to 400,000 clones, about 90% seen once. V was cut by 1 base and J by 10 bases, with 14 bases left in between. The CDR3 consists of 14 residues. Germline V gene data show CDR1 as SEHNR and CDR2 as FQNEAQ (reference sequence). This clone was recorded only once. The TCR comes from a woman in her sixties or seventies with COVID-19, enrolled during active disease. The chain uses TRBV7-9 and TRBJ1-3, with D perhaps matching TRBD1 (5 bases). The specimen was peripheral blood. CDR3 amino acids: CASSLGQPERTIYF. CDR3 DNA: TGTGCCAGCAGCTTAGGACAGCCGGAAAGGACCATATATTTT.